These 17 T cell receptor beta chains were sequenced from one sample in a study of cytomegalovirus exposure and HLA in healthy donors. The study ran its PCR with 60 Vbeta and 13 Jbeta primers. Assay used: immunoSEQ multiplex PCR; TCRdb lists only in-frame clones, some missing. The sample records about 76,000 clones, less than 80% being singletons. The specimen sequenced was PBMCs. These receptors all come from a man aged 30 to 45 in good health and CMV-seronegative.

Concerning this clone: The germline gene is not matched at one end of the junction; a read error may be the cause. The chain links TRBV7-9 to TRBJ1-3; D is unclear. This CDR3 spans 12 amino acids. CDR1 is SEHNR and CDR2 is FQNEAQ in the germline V gene (reference sequence). The CDR3 DNA follows: TGTTCCAGCAGCCCGCGGGAGGGCGGCATATATTTT. Protein product: CSSSPREGGIYF.

This chain joins TRBV18 and TRBJ2-7; possible D gene TRBD1, 5 bases. This CDR3 contains 15 residues. The V and J ends lost 0 bases and 1 base respectively, with 10 bases between them. Germline CDR1 KGHSH, CDR2 LQKENI. The CDR3 coding sequence is TGTGCCAGCTCACCACCGTCTACAGGATCCTACGAGCAGTACTTC. Amino acids: CASSPPSTGSYEQYF.

The V and J genes are TRBV7-2 and TRBJ2-7; D perhaps matches TRBD1 (6 bases). CDR3 length equals 14 residues. Trimming took off 6 bases at V and 3 bases at J, with 15 bases between the two ends. The germline gives CDR1 SGHTA, CDR2 FQGNSA. The CDR3 DNA is TGTGCCAGCAGATCAAAAACAGGGAGCTACGAGCAGTACTTC. Protein: CASRSKTGSYEQYF.

The rearrangement joins TRBV9 to TRBJ1-5; the match to TRBD1 covers 7 bases. This CDR3 comprises 14 residues. The trim removed 5 bases at V and 2 bases at J, leaving 4 bases unmatched. Germline loops: CDR1 SGDLS, CDR2 YYNGEE. DNA for the CDR3: TGTGCCAGCAGTCGAACAGGGGGCAATCAGCCCCAGCATTTT. Protein: CASSRTGGNQPQHF.

The J gene is TRBJ2-1, the V gene TRBV7-2, with 15 bases lining up with TRBD2. The ends lost 5 bases at V and 8 bases at J; junction bases unmatched: 13. CDR3 length: 18 amino acids. Germline V gene data show CDR1 as SGHTA and CDR2 as FQGNSA. The CDR3 nucleotides read TGTGCCAGCAGCGCCCGCCGGACTAGCGGGGGGGGGTCCCATGAGCAGTTCTTC. This gives the protein CASSARRTSGGGSHEQFF.

The chain is built from TRBV7-6 and TRBJ2-7; a weak D match, TRBD1 (5 bases). CDR1 and CDR2 from the germline V gene are SGHVS and FNYEAQ. Trimming removed 5 bases at V and 0 bases at J, with 17 bases between. CDR3 length: 16 amino acids. The CDR3: CASSPSTVVSSYEQYF. The CDR3 DNA reads TGTGCCAGCAGCCCATCGACAGTTGTAAGCTCCTACGAGCAGTACTTC.

J is TRBJ1-2 and V is TRBV29-1; 11 bases map to TRBD1. J gave up 4 bases and V 5 bases, and 9 bases lay outside the gene matches. This CDR3 spans 15 amino acids. CDR1 SQVTM and CDR2 ANQGSEA come from the germline V gene. This chain's CDR3 is CSVRQGTGGGYGYTF. The CDR3 nucleotides are TGCAGCGTTCGCCAAGGGACAGGGGGAGGCTATGGCTACACCTTC.

V is TRBV28 and J is TRBJ2-2; 7 positions agree with TRBD1. Germline V CDR1 and CDR2: MDHEN, SYDVKM. Trimming took 6 bases from V and 0 from J; bases not matched to a gene: 4. The CDR3 consists of 15 residues. The CDR3 loop reads CASRKGGTNTGELFF. DNA for the CDR3: TGTGCCAGCAGGAAAGGGGGCACGAACACCGGGGAGCTGTTTTTT. Together with reference TRBV28 and TRBJ2-2, the CDR3 gives the full variable domain: DVKVTQSSRYLVKRTGEKVFLECVQDMDHENMFWYRQDPGLGLRLIYFSYDVKMKEKGDIPEGYSVSREKKERFSLILESASTNQTSMYLCASRKGGTNTGELFFGEGSRLTVL.

CDR3 in DNA: TGTGCCAGCAGTTTCCAGAGCGGATTTGACACTGAAGCTTTCTTT. Translation: CASSFQSGFDTEAFF. The chain combines TRBV27 with TRBJ1-1, with D unclear. The V gene's germline CDR1 is MNHEY and CDR2 SMNVEV (reference sequence). Trimming removed 3 bases at V and 3 bases at J, with 14 bases between. This CDR3 is 15 amino acids long.

V gene TRBV6-6 combines with J gene TRBJ1-4, with 7 bases lining up with TRBD1. From germline, CDR1 is MNHNY and CDR2 SVGAGI (reference sequence). With 8 bases clipped from V and 0 bases from J, the junction kept 6 bases outside the gene matches. The CDR3 is 15 residues long. The CDR3 DNA follows: TGTGCCAGCTCGAGGGGGCCGGCAACTAATGAAAAACTGTTTTTT. It yields the protein CASSRGPATNEKLFF.

This CDR3 reads CASRLRQGPTGELFF. The CDR3 DNA follows: TGTGCCAGCAGGCTTCGACAGGGGCCCACCGGGGAGCTGTTTTTT. The chain combines TRBV27 with TRBJ2-2, with TRBD1 matching 8 bases. V dropped 6 bases and J dropped 4; count of bases not matched to a gene: 7. Germline lookup yields CDR1 MNHEY and CDR2 SMNVEV (reference sequence). The CDR3 is 15 amino acids.

This chain joins TRBV30 and TRBJ1-1; the match to TRBD1 covers 8 bases. CDR3 length equals 12 residues. The trim removed 7 bases at V and 3 bases at J, leaving 4 bases unmatched. Germline CDR1 GTSNPN, CDR2 SVGIG (reference sequence). CDR3 sequence: CALNRGDTEAFF. In nucleotides, the CDR3 is TGTGCCTTAAACAGGGGGGACACTGAAGCTTTCTTT.

The rearrangement joins TRBV30 to TRBJ1-6; D not certain. Germline V gene sequence: CDR1 GTSNPN, CDR2 SVGIG (reference sequence). This CDR3 comprises 12 residues. Trimming removed 2 bases from V and 10 bases from J, with 9 bases in between. CDR3 amino acids: CAWSFPSSPLHF. For the CDR3, the DNA is TGTGCCTGGAGTTTTCCCTCCTCACCCCTCCACTTT.

This CDR3 is CASRTQGLPDYEQYF. Here the CDR3 DNA reads TGTGCCAGCAGGACCCAGGGACTCCCGGACTACGAGCAGTACTTC. The chain recombines TRBV4-2 with TRBJ2-7; perhaps TRBD2 as D (6 bases). Trimming took off 6 bases at V and 3 bases at J, with 18 bases between the two ends. The CDR3 contains 15 residues. The germline V gene has CDR1 LGHNA and CDR2 YNFKEQ.

This chain links TRBV28 with TRBJ1-1; D perhaps matches TRBD1 (5 bases). The CDR3 is 13 amino acids. Germline CDR1 is MDHEN and CDR2 is SYDVKM. Trimming cost V 5 bases and J 7 bases, with 14 bases left between them. This CDR3 is CASSLRQSLEAFF. The CDR3 coding sequence is TGTGCCAGCAGTCTGCGACAGAGCCTTGAAGCTTTCTTT.

The V call is TRBV29-1, the J call TRBJ2-1; 8 positions agree with TRBD2. V lost 7 bases, J lost 10 bases, and 9 bases stayed unmatched. There are 12 residues in the CDR3. Germline CDR1 is SQVTM and CDR2 is ANQGSEA. The CDR3 is CSELAGGPEQFF. CDR3 DNA sequence: TGCAGCGAGCTAGCGGGTGGGCCGGAGCAGTTCTTC.

This clone was seen a few times. The chain recombines TRBV6-5 with TRBJ2-6, with D possibly matching TRBD2 (5 bases). The length of the CDR3 is 15 residues. V was clipped by 2 bases and J by 2 bases, with 7 bases between them. The germline gives CDR1 MNHEY, CDR2 SVGAGI. The CDR3 DNA sequence: TGTGCCAGCAGTTACCGGGGTGCTGGGGCCAACGTCCTGACTTTC. Translation gives CASSYRGAGANVLTF.